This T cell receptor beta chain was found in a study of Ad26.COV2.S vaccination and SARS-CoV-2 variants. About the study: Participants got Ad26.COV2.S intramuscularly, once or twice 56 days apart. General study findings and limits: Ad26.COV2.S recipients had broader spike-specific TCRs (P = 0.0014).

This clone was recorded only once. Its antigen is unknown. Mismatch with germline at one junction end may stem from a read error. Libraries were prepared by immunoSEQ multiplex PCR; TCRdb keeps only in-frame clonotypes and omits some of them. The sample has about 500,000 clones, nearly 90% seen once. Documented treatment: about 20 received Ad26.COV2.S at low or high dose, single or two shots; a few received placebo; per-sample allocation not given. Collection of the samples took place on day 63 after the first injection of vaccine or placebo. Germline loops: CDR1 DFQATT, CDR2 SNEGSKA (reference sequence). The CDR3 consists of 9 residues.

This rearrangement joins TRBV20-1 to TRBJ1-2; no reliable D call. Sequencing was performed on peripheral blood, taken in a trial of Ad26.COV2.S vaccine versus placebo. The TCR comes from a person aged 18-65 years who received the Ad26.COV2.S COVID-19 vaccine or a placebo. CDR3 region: CSARGCTIF. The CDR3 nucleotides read TGCAGTGCTAGAGGTTGCACGATCTTC.